This section outlines one T cell receptor beta chain sequence together with its context. The antigen is unknown. These data are taken from a study of cytomegalovirus exposure and HLA in healthy donors. Study-wide points: When a later analysis was performed, an Asian-associated ancestry cluster reportedly had fewer N-insertions than the approximately 600-donor mean. A later analysis found common viral pathogens apparently linked to several of the most significant clusters.

Researchers ran the PCR with 60 Vbeta and 13 Jbeta primers. Measured with immunoSEQ multiplex PCR; TCRdb has only the in-frame clones, and not every one. The data show approximately 100,000 clones, with more than 80% seen just once and around 3.9% held by the top ten. Between the trimmed V and J ends, which lost 1 base and 6 bases, there was a span of 20 bases. The CDR3 has 17 residues. Germline V gene sequence: CDR1 SGHNT, CDR2 YYREEE (reference sequence). This clonotype originated in a young man in good health and CMV-seronegative. The V and J genes are TRBV5-4 and TRBJ2-1; D might be TRBD2 (5 bases). The sample consisted of PBMCs. In DNA form, the CDR3 reads TGTGCCAGCAGCTTGTTCTCGTGGACTTTCACTCGCAATGAGCAGTTCTTC. As protein: CASSLFSWTFTRNEQFF.